The 23 T cell receptor beta chains listed next were all sequenced from one sample in a study. A single record per CDR3 protein comes from TCRdb applying MiXCR to the 5' RACE reads. The profile shows approximately 42,000 distinct CDR3 sequences, 25% to 30% of them singletons. The sample was memory CD4+ T cells sorted from a lymph node. As to subset: memory CD4+ T cells, CD4+CD45RO+CD25-. The receptors come from a female donor with breast cancer.

This clonotype was picked up many times. The chain has TRBV20-1 and TRBJ2-5, with 8 bases fitting TRBD1. The CDR3 totals 14 residues. The ends lost 5 bases at V and 5 bases at J; junction bases unmatched: 10. CDR1 is DFQATT, CDR2 SNEGSKA, per germline (reference sequence). The CDR3 DNA follows: TGCAGTGCTCCCCCCCAGGGGGCGAGGGAGACCCAGTACTTC. Its translation is CSAPPQGARETQYF.

For this clonotype: Sequence at one end of the junction differs from germline and may be a read error. V and J are TRBV10-3 and TRBJ1-3, with D possibly being TRBD1 (5 bases). The CDR3 has 14 residues. Germline V lookup: CDR1 ENHRY, CDR2 SYGVKD. DNA of the CDR3: TGTGCCATCAGTGAAGGGACTACTGGAGACACCATATATTTT. This sequence encodes CAISEGTTGDTIYF.

This clonotype is judged medium-sized. V usage is TRBV12-3 or TRBV12-4 and J usage is TRBJ2-5; D unclear. This CDR3 spans 13 amino acids. Trimming removed 3 bases from V and 1 base from J, with 6 bases in between. The CDR3 region is CASSFAVQETQYF. The CDR3 DNA follows: TGTGCCAGCAGTTTTGCTGTCCAAGAGACCCAGTACTTC.

The J gene is TRBJ1-5, the V gene TRBV6-1; unclear D gene. Germline CDR1 is MNHNS and CDR2 is SASEGT. The CDR3 is 14 amino acids. With 2 bases removed from V and 1 base from J, the gap between germline ends came to 6 bases. The CDR3 here is CASSETLSNQPQHF. CDR3 DNA sequence: TGTGCCAGCAGTGAAACTCTCAGCAATCAGCCCCAGCATTTT.

This clonotype turned up a few times. The chain carries TRBV5-1 and TRBJ2-7; possibly TRBD1 for D (7 bases). The germline CDR1 and CDR2 sequences are SGHRS and YFSETQ. The CDR3 extends over 17 amino acids. Trimming removed 3 bases from V and 1 base from J, with 20 bases in between. The DNA for the CDR3 is TGCGCCAGCAGCTCCCCCGAGGGGGGACAGTGGTCCTACGAGCAGTACTTC. Amino acid sequence: CASSSPEGGQWSYEQYF.

This clonotype appeared once. In this CDR3 the conserved last residue, phenylalanine or tryptophan, is missing, so a read error is likely. J is TRBJ1-2 and V is TRBV5-1, with D tentatively TRBD1 (6 bases). The CDR3 has 15 amino acids. From germline, CDR1 is SGHRS and CDR2 YFSETQ. Trimming left V 7 bases short and J 5 bases short, with 21 bases between. CDR3 in amino acids: CASGSQTGPPYGYTI. DNA for the CDR3: TGCGCCAGCGGATCACAGACAGGACCGCCTTATGGCTACACCATC.

This clonotype has just a few counts. The junction does not match germline at one end; this may be a read error. The rearrangement joins TRBV7-9 to TRBJ1-1; D possibly corresponds to TRBD1 (6 bases). This CDR3 is 12 amino acids long. The germline V gene has CDR1 SEHNR and CDR2 FQNEAQ (reference sequence). The CDR3 DNA reads as TGTGCCAGCAGCTTAATGGGGGCTGAGGCTTTCTTT. It yields the protein CASSLMGAEAFF.

Only a few counts were recorded for this clonotype. The chain couples TRBV7-6 to TRBJ2-5; 7 bases map to TRBD1. CDR3 length equals 16 residues. Losses at the gene ends were 1 base for V and 4 bases for J; bases not matched to a gene: 9. Germline CDR1 and CDR2: SGHVS and FNYEAQ. CDR3 in DNA: TGTGCCAGCAGCTTAGTCCCAGGGGGTGGGGGAGAGACCCAGTACTTC. It yields the protein CASSLVPGGGGETQYF.

The V and J genes are TRBV7-9 and TRBJ2-1, with 9 bases that match TRBD1. Germline loops: CDR1 SEHNR, CDR2 FQNEAQ (reference sequence). CDR3 length: 17 amino acids. Trimming cost V 0 bases and J 3 bases; bases outside gene matches: 6. The CDR3 spells CASSLALRQGVYNEQFF. The DNA of the CDR3 is TGTGCCAGCAGCTTAGCGTTGAGACAGGGGGTCTACAATGAGCAGTTCTTC.

The chain recombines TRBV7-8 with TRBJ2-7; D remains ambiguous. Germline assignment: CDR1 SGHVS and CDR2 FQNEAQ. Trimming took 2 bases from V and 5 from J, leaving 13 bases between them. The CDR3 contains 14 residues. The CDR3 reads CASSLMRDGDEQYF. The CDR3 nucleotides are TGTGCCAGCAGCTTAATGCGAGACGGCGACGAGCAGTACTTC. Full variable domain (missing parts from reference TRBV7-8 and TRBJ2-7): GAGVSQSPRYKVAKRGQDVALRCDPISGHVSLFWYQQALGQGPEFLTYFQNEAQLDKSGLPSDRFFAERPEGSVSTLKIQRTQQEDSAVYLCASSLMRDGDEQYFGPGTRLTVT.

The sample holds a few counts of this clonotype. V gene TRBV7-7 combines with J gene TRBJ2-5; D ambiguous. There are 13 residues in the CDR3. Germline assignment: CDR1 SSHAT and CDR2 FNYEAQ (reference sequence). V lost 3 bases, J lost 1 base, and 6 bases lay in between. CDR3 residues: CASSFSSQETQYF. CDR3 DNA sequence: TGTGCCAGCAGCTTTTCCAGCCAAGAGACCCAGTACTTC.

The V call is TRBV4-2, the J call TRBJ2-7; 7 positions match TRBD2. Germline loops: CDR1 LGHNA, CDR2 YNFKEQ. The CDR3 loop spans 16 amino acids. V gave up 0 bases and J gave up 4 bases; unmatched junction bases: 9. The CDR3: CASSQEDSGRMYEQYF. Here the CDR3 DNA reads TGTGCCAGCAGCCAAGAAGATTCCGGGAGGATGTACGAGCAGTACTTC.

The chain carries TRBV6-2 or TRBV6-3 and TRBJ2-1; maybe TRBD1 (6 bases). The CDR3 has 13 residues. Germline V gives CDR1 MNHEY, CDR2 SVGEGT. V lost 7 bases and J 6 bases, leaving 13 bases between the germline ends. This chain's CDR3 is CASKTGFCNEQFF. In DNA, the CDR3 is TGTGCCAGCAAAACAGGGTTCTGCAATGAGCAGTTCTTC.

The rearrangement links TRBV5-1 to TRBJ2-1; D possibly matches TRBD1 or TRBD2 (6 bases each). The germline V gene has CDR1 SGHRS and CDR2 YFSETQ. CDR3 length: 13 residues. Trimming stripped 4 bases from V and 9 bases from J, with 14 bases between. The CDR3 coding sequence is TGCGCCAGCAGCCGGGGGCAGGGTGCTGAGCAGTTCTTC. This codes for CASSRGQGAEQFF.

This clonotype came up a few times. The rearrangement joins TRBV19 to TRBJ1-1, with 9 bases matching TRBD1. The CDR3 covers 13 residues. CDR1 and CDR2 (germline): LNHDA, SQIVND (reference sequence). V dropped 4 bases and J dropped 9; count of bases not matched to a gene: 6. The DNA for the CDR3 is TGTGCCAGTAGTAACACAGGGGGCGAAAAAGCTTTCTTT. Protein product: CASSNTGGEKAFF.

This clonotype was observed at least ten times. The chain couples TRBV20-1 to TRBJ2-7, with 10 bases aligning to TRBD1. CDR3 length: 11 residues. Trimming at V came to 7 bases and at J to 7 bases, leaving 4 bases not matched to a gene. Germline assignment: CDR1 DFQATT and CDR2 SNEGSKA (reference sequence). CDR3 bases: TGCAGTGTGGGACAGGGGAGGGAGCAGTACTTC. This sequence encodes CSVGQGREQYF.

The table lists this clonotype with many counts. The chain is built from TRBV5-1 and TRBJ2-1, with 8 bases fitting TRBD2. In germline, CDR1 is SGHRS, CDR2 YFSETQ. The length of the CDR3 is 16 residues. Germline trimming cut 4 bases from V and 8 bases from J; bases unmatched to any gene: 14. The CDR3 protein is CASSRSGELYIDEQFF. The CDR3 bases are TGCGCCAGCAGCCGTAGCGGGGAGCTTTATATCGATGAGCAGTTCTTC.

V is TRBV5-1 and J is TRBJ2-2; 9 bases fit TRBD1. This CDR3 is built from 16 residues. V was clipped by 4 bases and J by 5 bases; unmatched bases: 9. Germline loops: CDR1 SGHRS, CDR2 YFSETQ. The DNA for the CDR3 is TGCGCCAGCAGCGACATACAGGGGGCGCAAACCGGGGAGCTGTTTTTT. Translating it yields CASSDIQGAQTGELFF.

The sample holds a few counts of this clonotype. The rearrangement uses TRBV27 and TRBJ1-1, with no clear D. The V end was cut by 3 bases, the J end by 2 bases, with 7 bases between. The CDR3 runs 13 residues. Germline CDR1 MNHEY, CDR2 SMNVEV (reference sequence). Here the CDR3 reads CASSLGDNTEAFF. DNA for the CDR3: TGTGCCAGCAGTTTGGGAGATAACACTGAAGCTTTCTTT.

Only one count was recorded for this clonotype. The CDR3 end shows no conserved phenylalanine or tryptophan, and so a read error is likely. The chain links TRBV12-3 or TRBV12-4 to TRBJ1-1; TRBD1 matches at 10 bases. This CDR3 is built from 15 residues. The V gene end was trimmed by 5 bases and the J gene end by 5 bases; junction bases not matched to a gene: 8. The CDR3 reads CASSPLGQGRTEAFC. CDR3 bases: TGTGCCAGCAGTCCCTTGGGACAGGGGCGAACTGAAGCTTTCTGT.

J is TRBJ1-5 and V is TRBV4-1; 11 bases are a match to TRBD1. With 1 base clipped from V and 5 bases from J, the junction kept 4 bases outside the gene matches. Germline V lookup: CDR1 MGHRA, CDR2 YSYEKL. CDR3 length: 16 residues. This CDR3 reads CASSQGTGGPYQPQHF. CDR3 nucleotides: TGCGCCAGCAGCCAAGGGACAGGGGGCCCTTATCAGCCCCAGCATTTT.

This clonotype was seen a handful of times. V gene TRBV5-1 combines with J gene TRBJ2-7; 7 positions agree with TRBD2. CDR1 SGHRS and CDR2 YFSETQ come from the germline V gene. This CDR3 is 15 amino acids long. J gave up 0 bases and V 4 bases, and 7 bases lay outside the gene matches. DNA of the CDR3: TGCGCCAGCAGCGAGGGACTATCCTCCTCCTACGAGCAGTACTTC. As protein: CASSEGLSSSYEQYF. Looking up the rest from reference TRBV5-1 and TRBJ2-7 gives the full variable domain: KAGVTQTPRYLIKTRGQQVTLSCSPISGHRSVSWYQQTPGQGLQFLFEYFSETQRNKGNFPGRFSGRQFSNSRSEMNVSTLELGDSALYLCASSEGLSSSYEQYFGPGTRLTVT.

The chain links TRBV2 to TRBJ2-1; D gene uncertain. The CDR3 totals 13 residues. Germline CDR1 reads SNHLY; CDR2 reads FYNNEI. V was shortened by 4 bases and J by 9 bases, with 13 bases between the two germline ends. The CDR3 loop reads CASSALELSEQFF. In nucleotides, the CDR3 is TGTGCCAGCAGTGCACTGGAGCTCTCTGAGCAGTTCTTC.